These T cell receptor beta chains were read from a single sample in a study of shared clonotypes between healthy human individuals. Clones were sequenced by immunoSEQ multiplex PCR, and TCRdb holds only the in-frame ones, with some missing. The repertoire holds roughly 680,000 clones, with 72% as singletons. Sequenced input: memory CD4+ T cells sorted from blood. The receptors shown here come from a woman aged 25 to 39 in good health. The CDR3 runs from the conserved cysteine through the conserved F or W. The D gene is left open where the match is weak. Clone size is not always given. Where it is, it says once, few, many or a class for expanded clones.

size,V,D,J,DNA,CDR3
.,TRBV4-2,TRBD2,TRBJ2-3,TGTGCCAGCAGCCAAGCTTGGACTAGCCGGGGCGATACGCAGTATTTT,CASSQAWTSRGDTQYF
.,TRBV6-6,.,TRBJ2-3,TGTGCCAGCAGTAACAGGGGCACAGATACGCAGTATTTT,CASSNRGTDTQYF
many,TRBV27,TRBD1,TRBJ1-1,TGTGCCAGCAGTTTGACAGGGGAAGTTGTCACTGAAGCTTTCTTT,CASSLTGEVVTEAFF
once,TRBV4-2,.,TRBJ2-7,TGTGCCAGCAGCCAGGCAATATACGGAGACTACGAGCAGTACTTC,CASSQAIYGDYEQYF
.,TRBV28,.,TRBJ1-2,TGTGCCAGCAGTCCCCGGGGGAGTAGGCGCTACACCTTC,CASSPRGSRRYTF
.,TRBV6-1,.,TRBJ1-3,TGTGCCAGCAGTGAACTTATAGGCCCTGGAAACACCATATATTTT,CASSELIGPGNTIYF
.,TRBV5-6,.,TRBJ1-2,TGTGCCAGCAGCTTGTCTGGCTATGGCTACACCTTC,CASSLSGYGYTF
few,TRBV28,.,TRBJ1-5,TGTGCCAGCAGTCCCCCCAATCAGCCCCAGCATTTT,CASSPPNQPQHF
once,TRBV7-9,.,TRBJ1-4,TGTGCCAGCAGCGGGACTGTGGTCGGTGAAAAACTGTTTTTT,CASSGTVVGEKLFF
.,TRBV7-9,.,TRBJ2-7,TGTGCCAGCAGCTTAGGGGCAGGCACATCCTCCTACGAGCAGTACTTC,CASSLGAGTSSYEQYF
few,TRBV19,TRBD2,TRBJ2-1,TGTGCCAGTAGTGTCGGGACTAGCGGGAGCAATGAGCAGTTCTTC,CASSVGTSGSNEQFF
.,TRBV29-1,TRBD2,TRBJ2-7,TGCAGCGTTGAAGATCCTAGCGGGAGAACCTACGAGCAGTACTTC,CSVEDPSGRTYEQYF
.,TRBV28,TRBD1,TRBJ1-5,TGTGCCACCACGGGACAGTTAAATCAGCCCCAGCATTTT,CATTGQLNQPQHF
.,TRBV5-1,.,TRBJ2-2,TGCGCCAGCAGCTTCACAGGCCCGAACACCGGGGAGCTGTTTTTT,CASSFTGPNTGELFF
.,TRBV2,TRBD1,TRBJ1-2,TGTGCCAGCAGAATAACAGGGGGTGGCTACACCTTC,CASRITGGGYTF
.,TRBV28,.,TRBJ1-5,TGTGCCAGCAACGGACCAAGAGGTGGCAATCAGCCCCAGCATTTT,CASNGPRGGNQPQHF
few,TRBV10-1,.,TRBJ2-7,TGCGCCAGCAGCCTCGGGACTCACTACGAGCAGTACTTC,CASSLGTHYEQYF
.,TRBV5-1,TRBD2,TRBJ2-1,TGCGCCAGCAGTTGGGAGGGTGAGCAGTTCTTC,CASSWEGEQFF
once,TRBV11-2,.,TRBJ2-7,TGTGCCAGCAGCTTAGAGACCCACGGGGGGCAGTACTTC,CASSLETHGGQYF
.,TRBV15,TRBD1,TRBJ2-2,TGTGCCACCAGGGCAGGGACAGCGGGGGAGCTGTTTTTT,CATRAGTAGELFF
.,TRBV2,.,TRBJ2-7,TGTGCCAGCAGAGAAAACCACTACGAGCAGTACTTC,CASRENHYEQYF
.,TRBV4-1,.,TRBJ2-7,TGCGCCAGCAGCCAAGAAAGTGACCCACTCTACGAGCAGTACTTC,CASSQESDPLYEQYF
.,TRBV28,.,TRBJ2-1,TGTGCCAGCAGTTCCCACCCGGGGACCACCTACAATGAGCAGTTCTTC,CASSSHPGTTYNEQFF
.,TRBV29-1,.,TRBJ1-1,TGCAGCGTGTCACGGAACACTGAAGCTTTCTTT,CSVSRNTEAFF
.,TRBV18,.,TRBJ2-6,TGTGCCAGCTCACCAGGGGGGCCTGGGGCCAACGTCCTGACTTTC,CASSPGGPGANVLTF
.,TRBV11-2,TRBD2,TRBJ2-2,TGTGCCAGCAGCACAAGACTAGCGGGAGGACACACCGGGGAGCTGTTTTTT,CASSTRLAGGHTGELFF
.,TRBV29-1,.,TRBJ2-3,TGCAGCGTTGCTGGGAGCGGAGCCTCGGATACGCAGTATTTT,CSVAGSGASDTQYF
.,TRBV5-1,.,TRBJ1-1,TGCGCCAGCAGCAAGGACAGTGGGGTTACTGAAGCTTTCTTT,CASSKDSGVTEAFF
many,TRBV6-4,.,TRBJ2-1,TGTGCCAGCAGCCTAGCAGAGCTAAACAATGAGCAGTTCTTC,CASSLAELNNEQFF
few,TRBV5-5,.,TRBJ2-5,TGTGCCAGCAGCTTGGAAAGGGGTCGGGAGACCCAGTACTTC,CASSLERGRETQYF
few,TRBV7-7,.,TRBJ2-3,TGTGCCAGCAGCCTTGGAGGGATCACAGATACGCAGTATTTT,CASSLGGITDTQYF
.,TRBV11-2,TRBD2,TRBJ2-7,TGTGCCAGCAGCCCATCGGGACTAGTCGCGTACGAGCAGTACTTC,CASSPSGLVAYEQYF
once,TRBV15,.,TRBJ2-5,TGTGCCACCAGCACCCGAGTTGCCCAGTACTTC,CATSTRVAQYF